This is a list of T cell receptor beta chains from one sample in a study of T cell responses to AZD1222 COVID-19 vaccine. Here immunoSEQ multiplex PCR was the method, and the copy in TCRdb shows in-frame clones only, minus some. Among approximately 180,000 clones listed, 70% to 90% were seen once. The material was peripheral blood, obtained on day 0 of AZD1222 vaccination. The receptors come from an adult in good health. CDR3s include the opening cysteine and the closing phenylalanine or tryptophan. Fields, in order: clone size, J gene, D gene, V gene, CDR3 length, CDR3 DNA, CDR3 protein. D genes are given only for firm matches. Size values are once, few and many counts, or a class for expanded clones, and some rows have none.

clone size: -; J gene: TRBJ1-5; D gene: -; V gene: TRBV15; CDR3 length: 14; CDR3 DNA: TGTGCCACCAGCGCACGCCGGGGCAATCAGCCCCAGCATTTT; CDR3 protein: CATSARRGNQPQHF
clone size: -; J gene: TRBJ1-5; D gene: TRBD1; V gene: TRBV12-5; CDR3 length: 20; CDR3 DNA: TGTGCTAGTGGTTTGGTTCCTAAAACAACCGGGACAGAACGCAATCAGCCCCAGCATTTT; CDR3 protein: CASGLVPKTTGTERNQPQHF
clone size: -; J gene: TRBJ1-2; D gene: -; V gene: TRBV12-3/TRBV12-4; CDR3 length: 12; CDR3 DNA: TGTGCCAGTGATGGACAGAGCTATGGCTACACCTTC; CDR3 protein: CASDGQSYGYTF
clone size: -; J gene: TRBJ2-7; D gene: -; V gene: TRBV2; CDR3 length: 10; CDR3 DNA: TGTGCCAGCAGTCAGGGAGAGCAGTACTTC; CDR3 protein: CASSQGEQYF
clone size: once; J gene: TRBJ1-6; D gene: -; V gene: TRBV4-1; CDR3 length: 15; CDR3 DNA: TGCGCCAGCAGCCAAGAAGGTGGGGTGGATTCACCCCTCCACTTT; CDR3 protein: CASSQEGGVDSPLHF
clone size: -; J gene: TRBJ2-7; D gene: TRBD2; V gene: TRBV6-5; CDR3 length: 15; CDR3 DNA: TGTGCCAGCAGTTTACTAGCGGGGGGGTCGTTCGAGCAGTACTTC; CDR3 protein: CASSLLAGGSFEQYF
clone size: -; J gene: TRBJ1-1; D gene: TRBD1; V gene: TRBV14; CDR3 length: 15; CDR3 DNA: TGTGCCAGCAGCACAAACAGGGGACAGAACACTGAAGCTTTCTTT; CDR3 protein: CASSTNRGQNTEAFF
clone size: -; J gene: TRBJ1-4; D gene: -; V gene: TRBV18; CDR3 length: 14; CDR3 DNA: TGTGCCAGCTCACCGACAGGAACGGATGAAAAACTGTTTTTT; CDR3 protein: CASSPTGTDEKLFF
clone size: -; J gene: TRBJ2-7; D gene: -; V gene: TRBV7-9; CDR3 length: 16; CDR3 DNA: TGTGCCAGCAGCTCCACGCTCAACCGGGACTCGAACGAGCAGTACTTC; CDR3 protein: CASSSTLNRDSNEQYF
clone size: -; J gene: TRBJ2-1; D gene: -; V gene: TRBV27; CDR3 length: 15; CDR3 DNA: TGTGCCAGCAGTTTATCTGCCAGAATCTACAATGAGCAGTTCTTC; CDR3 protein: CASSLSARIYNEQFF
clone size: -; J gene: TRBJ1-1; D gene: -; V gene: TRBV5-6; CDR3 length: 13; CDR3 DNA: TGTGCCAGCAGCCTAACCCCGAACACTGAAGCTTTCTTT; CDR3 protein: CASSLTPNTEAFF
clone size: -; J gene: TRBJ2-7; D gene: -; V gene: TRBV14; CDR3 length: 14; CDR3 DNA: TGTGCCAGCAGCCGATCGACAGTGGGCTACGAGCAGTACTTC; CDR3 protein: CASSRSTVGYEQYF
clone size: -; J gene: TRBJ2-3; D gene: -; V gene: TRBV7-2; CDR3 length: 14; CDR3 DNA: TGTGCCAGCATCTACCCCCGGGGTACAGATACGCAGTATTTT; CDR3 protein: CASIYPRGTDTQYF
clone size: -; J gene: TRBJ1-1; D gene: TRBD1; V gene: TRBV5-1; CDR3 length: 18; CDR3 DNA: TGCGCCAGCAGCGTCGGGAACACAGGGGGCAGATTTAACACTGAAGCTTTCTTT; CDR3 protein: CASSVGNTGGRFNTEAFF
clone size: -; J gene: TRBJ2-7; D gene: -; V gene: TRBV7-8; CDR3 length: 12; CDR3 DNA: TGTGCCAGCAGCTTGGGCAGGAACGAGCAGTACTTC; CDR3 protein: CASSLGRNEQYF
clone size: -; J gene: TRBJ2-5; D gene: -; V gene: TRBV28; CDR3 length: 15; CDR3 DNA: TGTGCCAGCAGTGCCATGACAGCATACCAAGAGACCCAGTACTTC; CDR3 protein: CASSAMTAYQETQYF
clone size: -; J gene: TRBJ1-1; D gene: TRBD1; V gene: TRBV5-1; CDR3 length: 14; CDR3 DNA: TGCGCCAGCAGCTTGCAGGGGGCGAGCTCTGAAGCTTTCTTT; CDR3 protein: CASSLQGASSEAFF
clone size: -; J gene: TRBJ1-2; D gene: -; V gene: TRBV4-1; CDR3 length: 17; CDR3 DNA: TGCGCCAGCAGCCAAGAGGGGGGGTCCACCTCTAACTATGGCTACACCTTC; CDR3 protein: CASSQEGGSTSNYGYTF
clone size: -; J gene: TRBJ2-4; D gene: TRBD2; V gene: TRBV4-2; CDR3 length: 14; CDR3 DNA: TGTGCCAGCAGCCCCTCCGGGGGGGGGAACATTCAGTACTTC; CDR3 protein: CASSPSGGGNIQYF
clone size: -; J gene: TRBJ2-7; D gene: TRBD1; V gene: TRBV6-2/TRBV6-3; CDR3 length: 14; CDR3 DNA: TGTGCCAGCAGTTACGAAACAGGGGTTCGGGAGCAGTACTTC; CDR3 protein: CASSYETGVREQYF
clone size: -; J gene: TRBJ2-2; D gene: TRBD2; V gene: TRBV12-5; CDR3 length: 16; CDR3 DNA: TGTGCTAGTGGTCCTGGGACTAGCGGGTTAACCGGGGAGCTGTTTTTT; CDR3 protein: CASGPGTSGLTGELFF
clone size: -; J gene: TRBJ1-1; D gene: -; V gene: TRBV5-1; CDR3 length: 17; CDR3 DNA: TGCGCCAGCAGCTTGGGGAGTGGACAGCTCATGAACACTGAAGCTTTCTTT; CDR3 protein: CASSLGSGQLMNTEAFF
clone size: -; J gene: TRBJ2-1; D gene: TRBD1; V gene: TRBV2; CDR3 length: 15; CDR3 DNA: TGTGCCAGCAGTGAGATACAGGGGGGTTACAATGAGCAGTTCTTC; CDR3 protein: CASSEIQGGYNEQFF
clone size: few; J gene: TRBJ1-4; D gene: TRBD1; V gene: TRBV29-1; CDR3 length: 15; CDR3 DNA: TGCAGCGTTGAAGGGCTCAGGGGGCACGATGAAAAACTGTTTTTT; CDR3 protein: CSVEGLRGHDEKLFF
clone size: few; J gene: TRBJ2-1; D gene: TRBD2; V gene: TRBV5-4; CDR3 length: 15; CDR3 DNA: TGTGCCAGCAGCTTGGCCAGCGGGGGGTACAATGAGCAGTTCTTC; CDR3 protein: CASSLASGGYNEQFF
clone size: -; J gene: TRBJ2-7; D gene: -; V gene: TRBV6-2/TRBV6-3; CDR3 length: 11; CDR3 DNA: TGTGCCAGCAGTTACTCCACCCAACTGTACTTC; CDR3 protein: CASSYSTQLYF